This TCR beta chain was profiled in a study of T cell responses to AZD1222 COVID-19 vaccine. General observations from the study: Among the donors, most were white British and more were female, and clonal diversity was possibly underestimated.

Sequenced by immunoSEQ multiplex PCR; TCRdb stores in-frame clones only, minus some. This sample carries 110,000 to 150,000 clones, about 93% of them seen once, and the ten largest clones take approximately 9%. To note about this clone: The antigen remains unidentified.

The source of this sequence is an adult in good health. Sample: peripheral blood, taken on day 0 of AZD1222 vaccination.

CDR3 protein: CASSSGGWGVDEDEQYF. The CDR3 region has the DNA TGCGCCAGCAGCTCCGGGGGTTGGGGCGTAGACGAAGACGAGCAGTACTTC. The J gene is TRBJ2-7, the V gene TRBV5-1; perhaps TRBD2 as D (6 bases). V lost 3 bases and J lost 5, with 24 bases in between. Germline lookup yields CDR1 SGHRS and CDR2 YFSETQ. This CDR3 has 17 amino acids.